This T cell receptor beta chain was recorded in a study of blood T cell repertoires in COVID-19. The V end was cut by 5 bases, the J end by 7 bases, with 15 bases between. The V gene's germline CDR1 is SGHRS and CDR2 YFSETQ. The CDR3 consists of 13 residues. Clones were sequenced by immunoSEQ multiplex PCR, and TCRdb holds only the in-frame ones, with some missing. The sample has about 120,000 clones; approximately 87% are singletons. The genes are TRBV5-1 and TRBJ1-2; weak D call: TRBD1 (5 bases). Sequencing was done on a sample of peripheral blood. The sequence was obtained from a woman between 50 and 59 years old with acute or convalescent COVID-19. The CDR3 sequence: CASSPRGNPGYTF. The DNA of the CDR3 is TGCGCCAGCAGTCCACGGGGGAATCCTGGCTACACCTTC.